This T cell receptor beta chain was obtained from a study of blood T cell repertoires in COVID-19 (dated by TCRdb to between 2020 and 2021). In the study overall: Samples covering the acute and convalescent phases of COVID-19 were provided by collaborators in the United States, Italy and Spain. HLA class I and class II types, where available, came from metadata supplied by the sample provider rather than from assay-based typing. Deeply sampled blood TCRbeta repertoires from subjects exposed to, actively infected with, or recovered from COVID-19 were included in the dataset. The prospective study material was composed of cDNA or gDNA derived from T cells, B-cell-depleted T cells, or PBMCs. The repertoires were released in a freely available public database intended as a resource for research on the immune response to SARS-CoV-2. Samples came from the ongoing ImmuneRACE study (first 160 participants) plus 1,254 subjects from 6 global collaborators. The sample metadata nearly always contained a de-identified subject ID, COVID-19 status, age in years and sex.

Inclusive of the bounding cysteine and phenylalanine, the CDR3 is 13 residues long. The only DNA kept is the CDR3, 39 bases in frame from the first base. The germline V gene gives CDR1 as SGHDN and CDR2 as FVKESK. V and J lose 0 bases and 7 bases, and a span of 6 bases separates them. The research as a whole found: The amount of clinical and demographic metadata varied by source and participant and was provided uncurated.

The collaborating institutions used their own protocols to collect whole blood in K2EDTA tubes. Collaborator samples were shipped for TCRbeta analysis as frozen whole blood, isolated PBMCs, or DNA extracted from either sample type. TCRbeta CDR3 regions were amplified from genomic DNA using the immunoSEQ Assay, a bias-controlled multiplex PCR. In the source study's methods: The number of nucleated cells in each sample was estimated from the amplification of reference gene primers within the assay. Sequence reads were collapsed and filtered to measure the absolute abundance of every unique TCRbeta CDR3 rearrangement. For each sample, productive Simpson clonality was calculated as the square root of Simpson's diversity index over productive rearrangements. TCRdb's version of the immuneACCESS table is confined to in-frame rearrangements and falls short of the full clone set. An unresolved V gene accounts for under half of the shortfall where checked; the remainder is of unknown origin. For V, J and clone size, that table is used; D and trimming come from the DNA. The sample data list some 190,000 clones, and 85% to 90% of these were observed just once. The top ten clonotypes cover roughly 8.2% of the sample.

Taking its sample share into account, this clone is medium-sized (0.01 to 0.1%). This clone's antigen is unknown. No base quality information exists; no much larger clone differs at one position. This receptor chain uses TRBV14 and TRBJ2-2, with the D gene uncertain. Material: peripheral blood. The sequence was collected from a woman aged 55-70 years with acute or convalescent COVID-19. The nucleotide sequence is given as TGTGCCAGCAGCCAAGAATTAGACGGGGAGCTGTTTTTT. This is translated as CASSQELDGELFF. The full variable domain, completed from the reference TRBV14 and TRBJ2-2 proteins outside the CDR3, reads EAGVTQFPSHSVIEKGQTVTLRCDPISGHDNLYWYRRVMGKEIKFLLHFVKESKQDESGMPNNRFLAERTGGTYSTLKVQPAELEDSGVYFCASSQELDGELFFGEGSRLTVL.